The 22 T cell receptor beta chains presented below share a single source sample, sequenced in a study of naive and memory T cell subsets (dated by TCRdb to about 2017). Libraries came from 5' RACE. TCRdb records Illumina MiSeq as the sequencer. TCR RNA was reverse transcribed with SuperScript IV using alpha and beta constant region primers for the blood and skin samples. Through fastp at Q25 and MiXCR, TCRdb rebuilt clones from the public reads, retaining in-frame beta chains. All rows with the same CDR3 protein become a single entry with the most common DNA and genes. Within this sample are approximately 27,000 distinct CDR3 sequences, with roughly 25% of them counted one time only. The top ten hold around 1.9% of the sample. For whole blood analysis, roughly 2.5 ml of peripheral blood was drawn from adult healthy volunteers into Tempus tubes, and RNA was extracted according to the manufacturer's instructions.

The receptors were sampled from a female donor in good health.

This clonotype was seen repeatedly, ten times or more. The J gene is TRBJ1-6, the V gene TRBV6-5, with unresolved D. The CDR3 contains 11 residues. CDR1 is MNHEY and CDR2 is SVGAGI in the germline V gene. Trimming took off 8 bases at V and 13 bases at J, with 12 bases between the two ends. In DNA form, the CDR3 reads TGTGCCAGCGGGCCTCGGTGGCCCCTCCACTTT. Translating it yields CASGPRWPLHF.

Remarks on this clonotype: A much larger clone differs by one base, so this may be a read error. V usage is TRBV7-9 and J usage is TRBJ1-1; TRBD1 agrees at 8 bases. CDR1 is SEHNR and CDR2 is FQNEAQ in the germline V gene (reference sequence). J was trimmed by 5 bases and V by 5 bases; bases with no gene match: 10. The CDR3 totals 15 residues. The CDR3 nucleotides read TGTGCCAGCAGCAGACAGACAGGGGTCCGTACTGAAGCTTTCTTT. Translating it yields CASSRQTGVRTEAFF.

This clonotype was detected a few times. The rearrangement links TRBV20-1 to TRBJ2-5; 8 bases are a match to TRBD1. The V segment lost 3 bases and the J segment 2 bases; nucleotides outside the gene matches: 2. CDR3 length: 13 amino acids. Germline lookup yields CDR1 DFQATT and CDR2 SNEGSKA (reference sequence). This chain's CDR3 is CSARGQAQETQYF. DNA of the CDR3: TGCAGTGCTAGGGGACAGGCGCAAGAGACCCAGTACTTC.

Details on this clonotype: Compared with germline, one end of the junction differs, possibly owing to a read error. CDR3 nucleotide sequence: TGTGCCAGCACCAGCAGGGGGGCGAGAAAGGACTTC. Its protein is CASTSRGARKDF. The chain carries TRBV12-3 or TRBV12-4 and TRBJ2-4; TRBD1 might be the D (7 bases). The CDR3 is 12 residues long.

There are a few counts of this clonotype. One junction end disagrees with the germline gene, perhaps due to a read error. V gene TRBV6-4 combines with J gene TRBJ2-5, with TRBD1 as a possible D gene (5 bases). Germline-derived CDR1 and CDR2 are MRHNA and SNTAGT. The CDR3 has 14 residues. CDR3 bases: TGCGCCAGCAGTGAGTCGATCAGGGAAGAGACCCAGTACTTC. The encoded protein is CASSESIREETQYF.

This clonotype was counted only a few times. The V and J genes are TRBV20-1 and TRBJ2-7; 8 nucleotides align to TRBD2. The CDR3 runs to 14 residues. After removal of 3 bases from V and 1 base from J, the junction contained 5 bases not matched to a gene. The germline CDR1 and CDR2 sequences are DFQATT and SNEGSKA (reference sequence). The chain's CDR3 is CSASIPSGSYEQYF. CDR3 in DNA: TGCAGTGCTAGCATCCCTAGCGGGTCCTACGAGCAGTACTTC.

For the CDR3, the DNA is TGTGCCAGCAGCCCACGTACCGGGACTAGCGGGAGGGCCGGGAATGAGCAGTTCTTC. As protein: CASSPRTGTSGRAGNEQFF. V gene TRBV9 combines with J gene TRBJ2-1; 16 nucleotides line up with TRBD2. Germline values: CDR1 SGDLS, CDR2 YYNGEE. V lost 4 bases and J lost 7; bases outside the gene matches: 14. The CDR3 has 19 amino acids.

This clonotype is termed medium-sized. The gene calls are TRBV2 and TRBJ2-3; the D gene is possibly TRBD2 (6 bases). Trimming cost V 4 bases and J 5 bases, with 19 bases left between them. The CDR3 contains 16 residues. Germline CDR1 reads SNHLY; CDR2 reads FYNNEI. The CDR3 nucleotides are TGTGCCAGCAGTGGTGTCCGGGACTTAAGTGGAGATACGCAGTATTTT. Its translation: CASSGVRDLSGDTQYF.

The CDR3 DNA follows: TGTGCCATCAGTGTGACTAGCGGCCCTGAGCAGTTCTTC. Translating it yields CAISVTSGPEQFF. J is TRBJ2-1 and V is TRBV10-3, with 9 bases lining up with TRBD2. The ends lost 4 bases at V and 9 bases at J; junction bases unmatched: 4. The germline CDR1 and CDR2 sequences are ENHRY and SYGVKD. This CDR3 comprises 13 residues.

This clonotype has at least ten counts. The J gene is TRBJ1-1, the V gene TRBV9; no firm D call. The length of the CDR3 is 15 residues. V was cut by 0 bases and J by 1 base, with 10 bases left in between. In germline, CDR1 is SGDLS, CDR2 YYNGEE. CDR3 sequence (DNA): TGTGCCAGCAGCGTAGAGCCAGTAGAGAACACTGAAGCTTTCTTT. The encoded protein is CASSVEPVENTEAFF.

This clonotype qualifies as medium-sized. The V gene is TRBV10-2, the J gene TRBJ2-4, with D unclear. CDR3 length: 16 residues. Germline CDR1 and CDR2: WSHSY and SAAADI. The ends were cut back, 2 bases at V and 5 bases at J, with 16 bases in the middle. CDR3 bases: TGCGCCAGCAGTGAGATATTCGCCGCGTTGGAAAACATTCAGTACTTC. It yields the protein CASSEIFAALENIQYF.

This clonotype was counted ten times or more. The V and J genes are TRBV20-1 and TRBJ1-1; D might be TRBD1 (5 bases). CDR3 size: 13 residues. Germline CDR1 DFQATT, CDR2 SNEGSKA (reference sequence). V shed 6 bases and J shed 3 bases, with 14 bases lying between them. Written as DNA, the CDR3 is TGCAGTGCCCCGGGACTCCCACACACTGAAGCTTTCTTT. Its protein product is CSAPGLPHTEAFF.

This clonotype was observed a few times. The rearrangement uses TRBV12-3 or TRBV12-4 and TRBJ2-7, with 8 positions matching TRBD2. Losses at the gene ends were 5 bases for V and 5 bases for J; bases not matched to a gene: 8. The CDR3 has 14 residues. Here the CDR3 DNA reads TGTGCCAGCAGTATGCAGGGAGCGGGGGACGAGCAGTACTTC. Translating it yields CASSMQGAGDEQYF.

Comment on this clonotype: This could be a read error, since a much larger clone is one nucleotide away. The chain combines TRBV29-1 with TRBJ1-1; no clear D gene. CDR1 SQVTM and CDR2 ANQGSEA come from the germline V gene. V lost 7 bases and J 4 bases, leaving 13 bases between the germline ends. CDR3 length: 12 residues. The CDR3 nucleotides read TGCAGCGCACTTGAGAGGACCACTGAAGCTTTCTTT. Translated, it gives CSALERTTEAFF.

By proportion, this clonotype is medium-sized. The chain has TRBV6-2 or TRBV6-3 and TRBJ2-1, with D tentatively TRBD2 (5 bases). V was cut by 5 bases and J by 3 bases, with 14 bases left in between. The germline V gene has CDR1 MNHEY and CDR2 SVGEGT. CDR3 length: 15 amino acids. The CDR3 sequence: CASSAGPGIYNEQFF. The DNA for the CDR3 is TGTGCCAGCAGTGCGGGCCCGGGGATCTACAATGAGCAGTTCTTC.

This clonotype was picked up many times. The rearrangement joins TRBV5-1 to TRBJ2-1, with 7 nucleotides matching TRBD2. V dropped 9 bases and J dropped 4; count of bases not matched to a gene: 16. The CDR3 totals 16 residues. Germline V gene sequence: CDR1 SGHRS, CDR2 YFSETQ. CDR3 protein: CATYLVLSGDYNEQFF. The CDR3 DNA follows: TGCGCCACCTACCTCGTACTAAGCGGGGATTACAATGAGCAGTTCTTC.

In its sample, this clonotype ranks as medium-sized. The chain links TRBV20-1 to TRBJ2-5, with TRBD1 as a possible D gene (5 bases). CDR3 size: 11 residues. Germline V gives CDR1 DFQATT, CDR2 SNEGSKA (reference sequence). CDR3 in amino acids: CSWGVGETQYF. CDR3 coding DNA: TGCAGCTGGGGCGTCGGGGAGACCCAGTACTTC.

This clonotype was picked up many times. This chain links TRBV9 with TRBJ2-3; D is perhaps TRBD1 (5 bases). V gave up 0 bases and J gave up 2 bases, with 10 bases separating them. The CDR3 covers 15 residues. Germline V gene data show CDR1 as SGDLS and CDR2 as YYNGEE. The CDR3, as DNA: TGTGCCAGCAGCGTAGAATCAGGGAACACAGATACGCAGTATTTT. Translated: CASSVESGNTDTQYF.

In this sample, this clonotype turned up a few times. V is TRBV20-1 and J is TRBJ1-2, with D uncertain. This CDR3 spans 8 amino acids. Germline-derived CDR1 and CDR2 are DFQATT and SNEGSKA (reference sequence). Trimming cost V 6 bases and J 8 bases, with 4 bases left between them. CDR3 sequence reads: CSAGGYTF. The DNA of the CDR3 is TGCAGTGCAGGAGGCTACACCTTC.

CDR3 in amino acids: CSARRGGKNTDTQYF. The CDR3, as DNA: TGCAGTGCTAGGCGCGGGGGAAAGAACACAGATACGCAGTATTTT. J is TRBJ2-3 and V is TRBV20-1; 7 bases match TRBD2. The J segment lost 2 bases and the V segment lost 3 bases, leaving 8 bases of the junction unmatched. CDR3 size: 15 residues. Looked up from germline, CDR1 is DFQATT and CDR2 is SNEGSKA (reference sequence).

This clonotype appeared many times. The V and J genes are TRBV4-3 and TRBJ1-4; D gene uncertain. Trimming removed 0 bases at V and 8 bases at J, with 13 bases between. CDR1 is LGHNA, CDR2 YSLEER, per germline. This CDR3 is built from 15 residues. The DNA for the CDR3 is TGCGCCAGCAGCCAAGATACCGGGATTGGAGAAAAACTGTTTTTT. It translates to CASSQDTGIGEKLFF.

This clonotype was recorded many times. The J gene is TRBJ2-3, the V gene TRBV5-1; 10 bases match TRBD2. The CDR3 totals 19 residues. Looked up from germline, CDR1 is SGHRS and CDR2 is YFSETQ. J gave up 6 bases and V 4 bases, and 20 bases lay outside the gene matches. This CDR3 reads CASSEPLGAGGLSGDTQYF. DNA of the CDR3: TGCGCCAGCAGCGAGCCCCTCGGAGCGGGAGGGCTTTCGGGGGATACGCAGTATTTT.